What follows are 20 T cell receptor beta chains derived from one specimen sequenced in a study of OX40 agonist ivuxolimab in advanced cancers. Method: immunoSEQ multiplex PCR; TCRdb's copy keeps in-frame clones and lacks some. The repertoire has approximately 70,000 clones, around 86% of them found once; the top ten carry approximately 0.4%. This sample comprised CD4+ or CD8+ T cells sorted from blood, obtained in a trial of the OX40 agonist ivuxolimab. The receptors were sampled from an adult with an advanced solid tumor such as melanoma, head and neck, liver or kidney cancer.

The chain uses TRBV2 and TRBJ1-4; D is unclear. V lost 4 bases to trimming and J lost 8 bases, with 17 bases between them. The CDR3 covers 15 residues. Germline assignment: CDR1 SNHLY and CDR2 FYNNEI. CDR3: CASSATGLFGEKLFF. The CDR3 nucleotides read TGTGCCAGCAGTGCGACTGGACTCTTTGGAGAAAAACTGTTTTTT.

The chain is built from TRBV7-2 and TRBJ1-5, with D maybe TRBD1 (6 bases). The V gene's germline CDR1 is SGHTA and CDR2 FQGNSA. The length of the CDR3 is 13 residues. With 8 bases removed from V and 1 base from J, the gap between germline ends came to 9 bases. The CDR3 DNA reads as TGTGCCAGCCGGGGGCAGAGCAATCAGCCCCAGCATTTT. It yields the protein CASRGQSNQPQHF. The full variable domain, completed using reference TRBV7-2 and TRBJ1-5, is GAGVSQSPSNKVTEKGKDVELRCDPISGHTALYWYRQSLGQGLEFLIYFQGNSAPDKSGLPSDRFSAERTGGSVSTLTIQRTQQEDSAVYLCASRGQSNQPQHFGDGTRLSIL.

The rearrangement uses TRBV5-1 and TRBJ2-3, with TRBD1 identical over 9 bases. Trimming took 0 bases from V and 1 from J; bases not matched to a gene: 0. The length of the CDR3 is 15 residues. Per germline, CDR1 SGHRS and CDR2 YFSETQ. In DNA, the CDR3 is TGCGCCAGCAGCTTGGACAGGGGGCGCACAGATACGCAGTATTTT. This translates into CASSLDRGRTDTQYF.

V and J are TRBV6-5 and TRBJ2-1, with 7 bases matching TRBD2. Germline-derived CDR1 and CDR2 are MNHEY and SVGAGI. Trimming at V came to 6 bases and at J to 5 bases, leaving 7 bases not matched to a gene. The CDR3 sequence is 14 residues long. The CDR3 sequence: CASRTGLPDNEQFF. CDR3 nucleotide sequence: TGTGCCAGCAGAACGGGACTACCCGACAATGAGCAGTTCTTC.

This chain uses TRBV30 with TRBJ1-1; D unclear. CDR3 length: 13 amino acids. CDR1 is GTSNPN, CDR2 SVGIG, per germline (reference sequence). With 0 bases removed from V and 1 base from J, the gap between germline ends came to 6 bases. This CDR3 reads CAWSVSANTEAFF. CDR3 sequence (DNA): TGTGCCTGGAGTGTCTCAGCGAACACTGAAGCTTTCTTT.

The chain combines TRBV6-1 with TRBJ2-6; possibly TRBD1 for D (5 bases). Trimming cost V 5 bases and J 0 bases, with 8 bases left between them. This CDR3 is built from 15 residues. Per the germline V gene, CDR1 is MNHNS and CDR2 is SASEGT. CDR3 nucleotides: TGTGCCAGCAGTTCAGGGCGCTCTGGGGCCAACGTCCTGACTTTC. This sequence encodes CASSSGRSGANVLTF.

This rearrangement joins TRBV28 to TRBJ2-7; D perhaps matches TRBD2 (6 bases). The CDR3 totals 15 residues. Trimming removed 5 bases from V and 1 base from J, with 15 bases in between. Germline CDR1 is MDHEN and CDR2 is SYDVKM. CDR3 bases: TGTGCCAGCAGTCTGCAGCGGGCAGGTTCCTACGAGCAGTACTTC. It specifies CASSLQRAGSYEQYF.

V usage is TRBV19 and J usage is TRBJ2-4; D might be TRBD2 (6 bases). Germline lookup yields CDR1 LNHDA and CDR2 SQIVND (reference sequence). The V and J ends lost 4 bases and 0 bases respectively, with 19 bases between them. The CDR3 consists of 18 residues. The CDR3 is CASSSGIAGLIAKNIQYF. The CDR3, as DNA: TGTGCCAGTAGTAGCGGTATAGCTGGACTAATAGCCAAAAACATTCAGTACTTC.

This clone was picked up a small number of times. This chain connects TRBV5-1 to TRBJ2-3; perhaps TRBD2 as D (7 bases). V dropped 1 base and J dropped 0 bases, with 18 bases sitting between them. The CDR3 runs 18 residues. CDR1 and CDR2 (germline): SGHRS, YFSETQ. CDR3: CASSLRYGGPSSTDTQYF. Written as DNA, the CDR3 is TGCGCCAGCAGCTTGAGGTACGGGGGGCCCTCTAGCACAGATACGCAGTATTTT.

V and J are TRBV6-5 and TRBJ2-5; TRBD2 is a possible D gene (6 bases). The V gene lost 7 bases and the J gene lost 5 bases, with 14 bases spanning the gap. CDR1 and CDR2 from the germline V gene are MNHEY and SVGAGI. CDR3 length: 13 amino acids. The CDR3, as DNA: TGTGCCAGCACTCCCGGGAGCCCCGAGACCCAGTACTTC. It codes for CASTPGSPETQYF.

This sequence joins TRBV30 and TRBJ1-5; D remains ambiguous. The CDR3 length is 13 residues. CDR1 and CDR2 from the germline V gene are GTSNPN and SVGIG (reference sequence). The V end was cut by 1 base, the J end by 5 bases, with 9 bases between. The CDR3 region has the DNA TGTGCCTGGAGTGACGGAAATGATCAGCCCCAGCATTTT. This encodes CAWSDGNDQPQHF. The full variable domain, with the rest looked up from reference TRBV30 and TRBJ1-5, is SQTIHQWPATLVQPVGSPLSLECTVEGTSNPNLYWYRQAAGRGLQLLFYSVGIGQISSEVPQNLSASRPQDRQFILSSKKLLLSDSGFYLCAWSDGNDQPQHFGDGTRLSIL.

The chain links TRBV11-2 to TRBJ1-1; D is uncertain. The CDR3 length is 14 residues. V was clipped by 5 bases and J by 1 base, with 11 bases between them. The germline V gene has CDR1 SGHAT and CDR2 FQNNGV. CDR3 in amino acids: CASSPRTGNTEAFF. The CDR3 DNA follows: TGTGCCAGCAGCCCCCGGACGGGGAACACTGAAGCTTTCTTT.

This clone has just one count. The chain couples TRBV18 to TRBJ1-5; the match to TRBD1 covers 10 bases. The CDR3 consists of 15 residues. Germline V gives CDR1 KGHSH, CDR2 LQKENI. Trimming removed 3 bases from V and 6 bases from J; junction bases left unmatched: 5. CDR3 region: CASSPRQGAVQPQHF. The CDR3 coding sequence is TGTGCCAGCTCACCGCGACAGGGGGCGGTTCAGCCCCAGCATTTT. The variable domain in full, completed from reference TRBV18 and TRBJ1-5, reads NAGVMQNPRHLVRRRGQEARLRCSPMKGHSHVYWYRQLPEEGLKFMVYLQKENIIDESGMPKERFSAEFPKEGPSILRIQQVVRGDSAAYFCASSPRQGAVQPQHFGDGTRLSIL.

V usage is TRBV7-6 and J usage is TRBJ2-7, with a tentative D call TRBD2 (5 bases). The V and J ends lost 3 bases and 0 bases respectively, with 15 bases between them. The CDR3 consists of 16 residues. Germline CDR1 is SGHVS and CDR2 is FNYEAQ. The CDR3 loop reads CASSFSPGGSSYEQYF. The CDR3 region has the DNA TGTGCCAGCAGCTTCTCCCCCGGAGGCAGCTCCTACGAGCAGTACTTC.

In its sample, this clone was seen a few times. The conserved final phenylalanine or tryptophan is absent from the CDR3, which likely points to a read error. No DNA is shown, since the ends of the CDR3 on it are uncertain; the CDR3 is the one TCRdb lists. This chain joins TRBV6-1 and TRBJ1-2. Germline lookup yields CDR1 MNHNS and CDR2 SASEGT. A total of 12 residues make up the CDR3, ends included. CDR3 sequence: CASSEGTPTGGI.

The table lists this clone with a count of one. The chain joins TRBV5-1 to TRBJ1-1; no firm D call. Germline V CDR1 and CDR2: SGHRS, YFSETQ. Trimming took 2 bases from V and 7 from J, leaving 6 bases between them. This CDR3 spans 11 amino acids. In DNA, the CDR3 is TGCGCCAGCAGCTTCGGTATTGAAGCTTTCTTT. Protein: CASSFGIEAFF.

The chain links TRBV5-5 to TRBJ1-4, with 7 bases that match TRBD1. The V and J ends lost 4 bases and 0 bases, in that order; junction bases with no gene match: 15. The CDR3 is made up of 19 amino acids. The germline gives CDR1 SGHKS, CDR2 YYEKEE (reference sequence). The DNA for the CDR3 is TGTGCCAGCAGCACCCGACGGACAGGTCCTACTGCAACTAATGAAAAACTGTTTTTT. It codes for CASSTRRTGPTATNEKLFF.

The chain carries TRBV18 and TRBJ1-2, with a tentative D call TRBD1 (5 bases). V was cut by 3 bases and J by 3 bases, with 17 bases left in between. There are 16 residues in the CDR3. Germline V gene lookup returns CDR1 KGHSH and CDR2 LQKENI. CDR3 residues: CASSPVQGGADYGYTF. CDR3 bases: TGTGCCAGCTCACCCGTCCAGGGAGGCGCTGACTATGGCTACACCTTC.

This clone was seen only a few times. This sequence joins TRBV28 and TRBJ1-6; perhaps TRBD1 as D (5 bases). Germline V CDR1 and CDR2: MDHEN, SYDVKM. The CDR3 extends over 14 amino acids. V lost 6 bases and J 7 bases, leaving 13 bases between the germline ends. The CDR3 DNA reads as TGTGCCAGCAGATTCCGGGGCTACAATTCACCCCTCCACTTT. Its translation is CASRFRGYNSPLHF.

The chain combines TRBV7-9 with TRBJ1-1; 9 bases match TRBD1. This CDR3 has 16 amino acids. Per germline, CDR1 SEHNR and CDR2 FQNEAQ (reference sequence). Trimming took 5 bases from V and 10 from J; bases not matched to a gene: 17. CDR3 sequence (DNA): TGTGCCAGCAGCATCCTCCTTGGACAGGGGCTGTACCGAGCTTTCTTT. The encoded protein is CASSILLGQGLYRAFF. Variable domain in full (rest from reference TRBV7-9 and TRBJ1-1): DTGVSQNPRHKITKRGQNVTFRCDPISEHNRLYWYRQTLGQGPEFLTYFQNEAQLEKSRLLSDRFSAERPKGSFSTLEIQRTEQGDSAMYLCASSILLGQGLYRAFFGQGTRLTVV.